These 21 T cell receptor beta chains share one sample of origin, sequenced in a study of cytomegalovirus exposure and HLA in healthy donors. Researchers ran the PCR with 60 Vbeta and 13 Jbeta primers. TCRdb's copy holds only in-frame clones and misses some; the assay was immunoSEQ multiplex PCR. The sample has 100,000 or so clones, 12% to 15% seen once. Sequencing input: PBMCs. Receptor source: a female donor in good health and CMV-seronegative.

The rearrangement links TRBV10-2 to TRBJ2-3, with a weak D call TRBD1 (5 bases). The germline gives CDR1 WSHSY, CDR2 SAAADI. V lost 1 base and J lost 7, with 12 bases in between. CDR3 length: 14 residues. The CDR3, as DNA: TGCGCCAGCAGTGAGTTGGGGCCTAGTAATACGCAGTATTTT. It specifies CASSELGPSNTQYF.

The chain combines TRBV27 with TRBJ1-6; TRBD1 is a possible D gene (5 bases). This CDR3 comprises 17 residues. V was clipped by 3 bases and J by 4 bases, with 16 bases between them. In germline, CDR1 is MNHEY, CDR2 SMNVEV (reference sequence). In nucleotides, the CDR3 is TGTGCCAGCAGTTTGACCCCAGGGTTCCCATATAATTCACCCCTCCACTTT. Its protein product is CASSLTPGFPYNSPLHF.

This clone was seen only a few times. The rearrangement joins TRBV29-1 to TRBJ1-1; D is possibly TRBD1 (6 bases). The CDR3 covers 15 residues. Germline V CDR1 and CDR2: SQVTM, ANQGSEA. Trimming took 4 bases from V and 0 from J, leaving 15 bases between them. In nucleotides, the CDR3 is TGCAGCGTTGGTGAGGACAGATATTTGAACACTGAAGCTTTCTTT. Translated, it gives CSVGEDRYLNTEAFF. Together with reference TRBV29-1 and TRBJ1-1, the CDR3 gives the full variable domain: SAVISQKPSRDICQRGTSLTIQCQVDSQVTMMFWYRQQPGQSLTLIATANQGSEATYESGFVIDKFPISRPNLTFSTLTVSNMSPEDSSIYLCSVGEDRYLNTEAFFGQGTRLTVV.

This clone was counted a few times. This chain uses TRBV7-9 with TRBJ1-1, with TRBD1 matching over 8 bases. Per germline, CDR1 SEHNR and CDR2 FQNEAQ (reference sequence). This CDR3 spans 17 amino acids. The junction had 14 bases not matched to a gene; V was cut back by 5 bases and J by 3 bases. The CDR3 DNA is TGTGCCAGCAGCCCCGGACAGGGAGTAGGTTTGGACACTGAAGCTTTCTTT. It specifies CASSPGQGVGLDTEAFF.

Only a few counts were recorded for this clone. The chain joins TRBV7-2 to TRBJ2-2; 12 bases are shared with TRBD2. Germline V CDR1 and CDR2: SGHTA, FQGNSA. This CDR3 is 15 amino acids long. V gave up 6 bases and J gave up 9 bases; unmatched junction bases: 8. CDR3 DNA sequence: TGTGCCAGCAGTGGACTAGCGGGGTTCCACCGGGAGCTGTTTTTT. Translated, it gives CASSGLAGFHRELFF.

The chain employs TRBV27 and TRBJ1-5; 8 bases are a match to TRBD1. The CDR3 totals 14 residues. Germline values: CDR1 MNHEY, CDR2 SMNVEV (reference sequence). V shed 6 bases and J 6 bases; nucleotides not matched to a gene: 7. CDR3 DNA sequence: TGTGCCAGCAGCCCGTACACAGGGGGTCAGCCCCAGCATTTT. Translation: CASSPYTGGQPQHF.

This clone was counted a few times. The rearrangement joins TRBV18 to TRBJ2-2; D call uncertain. Germline V gene lookup returns CDR1 KGHSH and CDR2 LQKENI. This CDR3 is built from 13 residues. Trimming shortened V by 4 bases and J by 3 bases, and 6 bases separated the two germline ends. The CDR3 reads CASSRHDTGELFF. CDR3 DNA sequence: TGTGCCAGCTCACGGCACGACACCGGGGAGCTGTTTTTT.

This clone has at least ten counts. The gene calls are TRBV20-1 and TRBJ1-2; no clear D gene. There are 11 residues in the CDR3. Germline-derived CDR1 and CDR2 are DFQATT and SNEGSKA (reference sequence). CDR3 sequence (DNA): TGCACTCCGACAACTAACTATGGCTACACCTTC. It specifies CTPTTNYGYTF.

This clone appeared a few times. The chain links TRBV2 to TRBJ1-2; D is perhaps TRBD1 (5 bases). Per germline, CDR1 SNHLY and CDR2 FYNNEI. Deletions cut 3 bases from V and 4 bases from J, with 21 bases between. CDR3 size: 17 residues. The CDR3 region has the DNA TGTGCCAGCAGTGAGGGGTTGGGGCGCCTAAGATCCTATGGCTACACCTTC. Protein product: CASSEGLGRLRSYGYTF.

The gene calls are TRBV7-2 and TRBJ2-3, with TRBD2 matching 11 bases. From germline, CDR1 is SGHTA and CDR2 FQGNSA. The CDR3 contains 14 residues. The trim removed 1 base at V and 8 bases at J, leaving 2 bases unmatched. In DNA form, the CDR3 reads TGTGCCAGCAGCTTAGATAGCGGGAGGGCTACGCAGTATTTT. This translates into CASSLDSGRATQYF. Complete variable domain (other parts from reference TRBV7-2 and TRBJ2-3): GAGVSQSPSNKVTEKGKDVELRCDPISGHTALYWYRQSLGQGLEFLIYFQGNSAPDKSGLPSDRFSAERTGGSVSTLTIQRTQQEDSAVYLCASSLDSGRATQYFGPGTRLTVL.

This clone has more than one count but fewer than ten. This chain joins TRBV30 and TRBJ1-1; 7 positions agree with TRBD1. The CDR3 is made up of 16 amino acids. Germline loops: CDR1 GTSNPN, CDR2 SVGIG (reference sequence). J was trimmed by 1 base and V by 2 bases; bases with no gene match: 10. The CDR3 nucleotides read TGTGCCTGGAGTAATATTCCGGGACAGAAGAACACTGAAGCTTTCTTT. It encodes CAWSNIPGQKNTEAFF.

The chain links TRBV25-1 to TRBJ1-4; D gene unclear. From germline, CDR1 is MGHDK and CDR2 SYGVNS. The CDR3 is 17 amino acids. Trimming pared 4 bases from V and 0 bases from J, leaving 15 bases between. The CDR3 region is CASSGWGALPTNEKLFF. Written as DNA, the CDR3 is TGTGCCAGCAGTGGTTGGGGAGCCCTTCCAACTAATGAAAAACTGTTTTTT.

The V and J genes are TRBV6-5 and TRBJ2-2, with D maybe TRBD1 (5 bases). V lost 0 bases and J 1 base, leaving 9 bases between the germline ends. The length of the CDR3 is 16 residues. Looked up from germline, CDR1 is MNHEY and CDR2 is SVGAGI. The CDR3 region is CASSYSWQGNTGELFF. The CDR3 DNA reads TGTGCCAGCAGTTACTCGTGGCAGGGGAACACCGGGGAGCTGTTTTTT.

The rearrangement uses TRBV14 and TRBJ1-2, with 7 bases aligning to TRBD1. Germline CDR1 and CDR2: SGHDN and FVKESK. V lost 6 bases to trimming and J lost 5 bases; unmatched junction nucleotides: 9. This CDR3 region has 14 residues. CDR3 nucleotides: TGTGCCAGCAGACGGACCGGGACAGAGTATGGCTACACCTTC. It is translated as CASRRTGTEYGYTF.

This clone was counted between two and nine times. The chain combines TRBV29-1 with TRBJ1-4, with 8 bases lining up with TRBD1. Germline CDR1 is SQVTM and CDR2 is ANQGSEA. This CDR3 spans 13 amino acids. V lost 5 bases, J lost 7 bases, and 6 bases stayed unmatched. The CDR3 sequence: CSVTRGLGEKLFF. In nucleotides, the CDR3 is TGCAGCGTTACCAGGGGGCTAGGTGAAAAACTGTTTTTT.

The CDR3 here is CASSLQGLRNTIYF. The DNA for the CDR3 is TGTGCCAGCAGCTTACAGGGGCTAAGGAACACCATATATTTT. This rearrangement joins TRBV7-9 to TRBJ1-3; D is possibly TRBD1 (6 bases). CDR3 size: 14 residues. V was clipped by 2 bases and J by 7 bases, with 12 bases between them. Germline V gene lookup returns CDR1 SEHNR and CDR2 FQNEAQ (reference sequence).

V and J are TRBV6-6 and TRBJ1-2; 7 bases match TRBD1. The CDR3 contains 16 residues. V dropped 2 bases and J dropped 3; count of bases not matched to a gene: 9. Germline loops: CDR1 MNHNY, CDR2 SVGAGI (reference sequence). CDR3: CASSYPSGTAYYGYTF. CDR3 nucleotides: TGTGCCAGCAGTTACCCTTCGGGGACAGCATACTATGGCTACACCTTC.

The table lists this clone with a few counts. The genes are TRBV9 and TRBJ1-3; the D gene is possibly TRBD1 (6 bases). The CDR3 sequence is 16 residues long. Germline CDR1 is SGDLS and CDR2 is YYNGEE. Trimming took 0 bases from V and 4 from J, leaving 14 bases between them. CDR3 region: CASSVDARGLGNTIYF. Here the CDR3 DNA reads TGTGCCAGCAGCGTAGATGCCAGGGGATTGGGAAACACCATATATTTT.

This clone was found a few times. The chain employs TRBV5-6 and TRBJ2-5; TRBD2 aligns across 8 bases. With 4 bases clipped from V and 4 bases from J, the junction kept 15 bases outside the gene matches. The CDR3 spans 17 residues. Germline CDR1 is SGHDT and CDR2 is YYEEEE. The DNA for the CDR3 is TGTGCCAGCAGCCTGTGGTCTTTCTTCGGGGGGGCAGAGACCCAGTACTTC. Translation: CASSLWSFFGGAETQYF.

The CDR3 spells CAASEGEVGTEAFF. For the CDR3, the DNA is TGTGCCGCCTCAGAAGGAGAGGTCGGGACTGAAGCTTTCTTT. The chain joins TRBV30 to TRBJ1-1; D is unresolved. The CDR3 is made up of 14 amino acids. CDR1 and CDR2 (germline): GTSNPN, SVGIG (reference sequence). V lost 8 bases and J 5 bases, leaving 21 bases between the germline ends.

This clone was recorded only once. The rearrangement joins TRBV18 to TRBJ2-7; a possible D gene is TRBD2 (6 bases). The CDR3 contains 14 residues. Germline CDR1 KGHSH, CDR2 LQKENI. Deletions cut 3 bases from V and 3 bases from J, with 12 bases between. The CDR3 DNA sequence: TGTGCCAGCTCACCGCTAGCGACCCACTACGAGCAGTACTTC. The encoded protein is CASSPLATHYEQYF.